A single sample is the source of the 29 T cell receptor beta chains below, sequenced in a study of shared clonotypes between healthy human individuals. TCRdb keeps only in-frame clones here, not all; method: immunoSEQ multiplex PCR. In the table there are around 1.5 million clones, around 98% of which are singletons. Sequenced material: naive CD4+ T cells sorted from blood. Regarding subset: CD45RA+ positively selected. These receptor sequences come from a man aged 30 to 45 in good health.

V is TRBV5-1 and J is TRBJ2-7, with 13 bases identical to TRBD2. V was clipped by 6 bases and J by 2 bases; unmatched bases: 2. Germline lookup yields CDR1 SGHRS and CDR2 YFSETQ. The CDR3 has 14 residues. Here the CDR3 reads CASKGTSGTYEQYF. CDR3 nucleotide sequence: TGCGCCAGCAAGGGGACTAGCGGGACCTACGAGCAGTACTTC.

As DNA, the CDR3 is TGCAGTGCTAACGATCAGCCCCAGCATTTT. Its translation: CSANDQPQHF. The V and J genes are TRBV20-1 and TRBJ1-5; no clear D gene. The V end was cut by 4 bases, the J end by 5 bases, with 3 bases between. The CDR3 has 10 amino acids. The V gene's germline CDR1 is DFQATT and CDR2 SNEGSKA (reference sequence).

This rearrangement joins TRBV5-4 to TRBJ1-2; 7 bases map to TRBD1. Per germline, CDR1 SGHNT and CDR2 YYREEE (reference sequence). CDR3 length: 14 residues. J was trimmed by 2 bases and V by 4 bases; bases with no gene match: 5. The CDR3 sequence: CASSPPGQNYGYTF. CDR3 DNA sequence: TGTGCCAGCAGCCCGCCGGGACAGAACTATGGCTACACCTTC.

This chain joins TRBV30 and TRBJ1-1, with 10 bases fitting TRBD1. CDR1 and CDR2 from the germline V gene are GTSNPN and SVGIG (reference sequence). The CDR3 has 13 amino acids. With 4 bases clipped from V and 5 bases from J, the junction kept 4 bases outside the gene matches. CDR3 DNA sequence: TGTGCCTGGAACCCGGGACAGGGGACTGAAGCTTTCTTT. Amino acid sequence: CAWNPGQGTEAFF.

The chain employs TRBV30 and TRBJ1-2, with D possibly TRBD1 on 5 matching bases. The V and J ends lost 0 bases and 7 bases respectively, with 9 bases between them. The CDR3 totals 12 residues. Germline V gene sequence: CDR1 GTSNPN, CDR2 SVGIG (reference sequence). In DNA form, the CDR3 reads TGTGCCTGGAGTGTATCAGGGTTTGGCTACACCTTC. Amino acids: CAWSVSGFGYTF.

The chain employs TRBV25-1 and TRBJ1-2; no clear D. CDR3 length: 14 amino acids. The germline gives CDR1 MGHDK, CDR2 SYGVNS. V was trimmed by 2 bases and J by 8 bases, leaving 15 bases between them. Here the CDR3 DNA reads TGTGCCAGCAGTGAACAGCTAGGGTCGGTCGGCTACACCTTC. Encoded protein: CASSEQLGSVGYTF.

This clone appeared once. The chain joins TRBV2 to TRBJ2-1, with D tentatively TRBD2 (5 bases). Germline V gene sequence: CDR1 SNHLY, CDR2 FYNNEI. V lost 4 bases, J lost 0 bases, and 13 bases lay in between. This CDR3 spans 16 amino acids. CDR3 amino acids: CASSVRVASSYNEQFF. The CDR3 nucleotides are TGTGCCAGCAGTGTTAGGGTAGCGAGCTCCTACAATGAGCAGTTCTTC.

In regard to this clone: Other DNA sequences of this sample code for an identical CDR3. This rearrangement joins TRBV7-2 to TRBJ1-5; no clear D gene. V lost 2 bases to trimming and J lost 3 bases, with 8 bases between them. Germline V gene data show CDR1 as SGHTA and CDR2 as FQGNSA. This CDR3 contains 14 residues. DNA for the CDR3: TGTGCCAGCAGCTTAAGAGGAGACAATCAGCCCCAGCATTTT. Translated, it gives CASSLRGDNQPQHF.

The chain has TRBV19 and TRBJ1-1; tentative D call: TRBD1 (5 bases). This CDR3 is built from 15 residues. Per germline, CDR1 LNHDA and CDR2 SQIVND (reference sequence). Trimming removed 3 bases from V and 0 bases from J, with 11 bases in between. CDR3: CASSMGPLLNTEAFF. CDR3 nucleotide sequence: TGTGCCAGTAGTATGGGGCCCCTCTTGAACACTGAAGCTTTCTTT. The full variable domain, in which reference TRBV19 and TRBJ1-1 provide the parts outside the CDR3, is DGGITQSPKYLFRKEGQNVTLSCEQNLNHDAMYWYRQDPGQGLRLIYYSQIVNDFQKGDIAEGYSVSREKKESFPLTVTSAQKNPTAFYLCASSMGPLLNTEAFFGQGTRLTVV.

Concerning this clone: The sample has other DNA sequences that encode this CDR3 too. The chain combines TRBV28 with TRBJ2-7; perhaps TRBD2 as D (6 bases). The CDR3 runs to 12 residues. CDR1 and CDR2 from the germline V gene are MDHEN and SYDVKM. V lost 6 bases and J lost 4, with 10 bases in between. The CDR3 bases are TGTGCCAGCAGCCCGGGGGTTTACGAGCAGTACTTC. It translates to CASSPGVYEQYF.

Regarding this clone: The sample holds other DNA sequences that translate to the same CDR3. V and J are TRBV5-1 and TRBJ1-1, with TRBD1 matching 8 bases. The CDR3 consists of 13 residues. The germline V gene has CDR1 SGHRS and CDR2 YFSETQ. Trimming took 5 bases from V and 5 from J; bases not matched to a gene: 5. This CDR3 is CASSLQGDTEAFF. The DNA for the CDR3 is TGCGCCAGCAGTTTACAGGGGGATACTGAAGCTTTCTTT.

The chain uses TRBV2 and TRBJ2-3, with TRBD2 matching 11 bases. In germline, CDR1 is SNHLY, CDR2 FYNNEI. The CDR3 has 14 residues. With 7 bases clipped from V and 6 bases from J, the junction kept 6 bases outside the gene matches. The DNA of the CDR3 is TGTGCCAGCACCACTAGCGGGAGAATGGATACGCAGTATTTT. It specifies CASTTSGRMDTQYF.

V and J are TRBV21-1 and TRBJ1-1; TRBD1 is taken as the D call from the table, unchecked against the DNA. TRBV21-1 is a known pseudogene. The CDR3 loop spans 13 amino acids. CDR3 residues: CASPSTGQGKAFF. CDR3 in DNA: TGTGCCAGCCCATCAACGGGACAGGGGAAAGCTTTCTTT.

The rearrangement joins TRBV28 to TRBJ1-1; a weak D match, TRBD1 (5 bases). This CDR3 is 12 amino acids long. The V gene's germline CDR1 is MDHEN and CDR2 SYDVKM. V lost 8 bases to trimming and J lost 11 bases, with 18 bases between them. The CDR3 spells CASRVGAGSAFF. The DNA of the CDR3 is TGTGCCAGCCGAGTTGGGGCAGGGTCGGCTTTCTTT. Supplemented by reference TRBV28 and TRBJ1-1, the full variable domain reads DVKVTQSSRYLVKRTGEKVFLECVQDMDHENMFWYRQDPGLGLRLIYFSYDVKMKEKGDIPEGYSVSREKKERFSLILESASTNQTSMYLCASRVGAGSAFFGQGTRLTVV.

V is TRBV5-1 and J is TRBJ2-1; 11 nucleotides agree with TRBD2. Germline V lookup: CDR1 SGHRS, CDR2 YFSETQ. After removal of 2 bases from V and 1 base from J, the junction contained 5 bases not matched to a gene. CDR3 length equals 17 residues. This chain's CDR3 is CASSLTLAGGSYNEQFF. Here the CDR3 DNA reads TGCGCCAGCAGCTTAACCTTAGCGGGAGGGTCCTACAATGAGCAGTTCTTC.

CDR3 in DNA: TGCAGTGCCGGACAGAATGAGCAGTTCTTC. Translation gives CSAGQNEQFF. The chain couples TRBV20-1 to TRBJ2-1; D is possibly TRBD1 (6 bases). CDR1 and CDR2 from the germline V gene are DFQATT and SNEGSKA (reference sequence). This CDR3 region has 10 residues. Trimming shortened V by 6 bases and J by 7 bases, and 7 bases separated the two germline ends.

The gene calls are TRBV7-8 and TRBJ2-7; 9 nucleotides match TRBD2. Germline lookup yields CDR1 SGHVS and CDR2 FQNEAQ. V lost 5 bases to trimming and J lost 6 bases; unmatched junction nucleotides: 5. The CDR3 contains 13 residues. CDR3 in amino acids: CASSAGGDSEQYF. The CDR3, as DNA: TGTGCCAGCAGCGCGGGGGGGGATAGCGAGCAGTACTTC.

This sequence joins TRBV27 and TRBJ2-7, with no clear D. Germline V gives CDR1 MNHEY, CDR2 SMNVEV (reference sequence). The CDR3 has 14 amino acids. V was cut by 7 bases and J by 2 bases, with 15 bases left in between. The DNA for the CDR3 is TGTGCCAGCACCTTTTTTGTTCTCGCCTACGAGCAGTACTTC. It is translated as CASTFFVLAYEQYF.

V usage is TRBV6-5 and J usage is TRBJ2-3; D perhaps matches TRBD1 (6 bases). This CDR3 spans 13 amino acids. CDR1 and CDR2 from the germline V gene are MNHEY and SVGAGI. V lost 5 bases and J lost 6, with 12 bases in between. Written as DNA, the CDR3 is TGTGCCAGCAGTAGACAGGTGAAGGATACGCAGTATTTT. The encoded protein is CASSRQVKDTQYF.

V usage is TRBV11-2 and J usage is TRBJ2-7; 10 positions agree with TRBD1. In germline, CDR1 is SGHAT, CDR2 FQNNGV. With V trimmed by 4 bases and J by 7 bases, 13 bases remained unmatched. CDR3 length: 16 amino acids. DNA for the CDR3: TGTGCCAGCAGCTCCTCCTCCGGACAGGGGGTTTATGAGCAGTACTTC. Its translation: CASSSSSGQGVYEQYF.

In regard to this clone: Other nucleotide sequences from this sample produce the same CDR3. The chain carries TRBV2 and TRBJ2-1; 12 bases are shared with TRBD2. Germline V gene data show CDR1 as SNHLY and CDR2 as FYNNEI. J was trimmed by 9 bases and V by 4 bases; bases with no gene match: 4. The length of the CDR3 is 14 residues. The DNA of the CDR3 is TGTGCCAGCAGTGGACTAGCGGGAGAGGCTGAGCAGTTCTTC. It specifies CASSGLAGEAEQFF.

This chain joins TRBV7-9 and TRBJ2-6; D not certain. V dropped 4 bases and J dropped 15 bases, with 10 bases sitting between them. The CDR3 covers 11 residues. Germline CDR1 and CDR2: SEHNR and FQNEAQ (reference sequence). The CDR3 spells CASSSPINLTF. The CDR3 bases are TGTGCCAGCAGCTCCCCAATCAACCTGACTTTC.

This chain uses TRBV6-5 with TRBJ1-5, with 9 bases aligning to TRBD1. CDR1 is MNHEY and CDR2 is SVGAGI in the germline V gene. The V and J ends lost 10 bases and 6 bases, in that order; junction bases with no gene match: 13. The CDR3 has 15 residues. CDR3 in DNA: TGTGCCACCCAGAGGATGGGACAGGGAGTTCAGCCCCAGCATTTT. It is translated as CATQRMGQGVQPQHF.

The chain links TRBV28 to TRBJ2-7; possibly TRBD1 for D (7 bases). The germline CDR1 and CDR2 sequences are MDHEN and SYDVKM. The CDR3 runs to 14 residues. The V end was cut by 4 bases, the J end by 6 bases, with 16 bases between. The CDR3 DNA reads as TGTGCCAGCAGTTCCGGGACAGAGCGGGCCGAGCAGTACTTC. Translating it yields CASSSGTERAEQYF. The entire variable domain, with the rest obtained from reference TRBV28 and TRBJ2-7, is as follows: DVKVTQSSRYLVKRTGEKVFLECVQDMDHENMFWYRQDPGLGLRLIYFSYDVKMKEKGDIPEGYSVSREKKERFSLILESASTNQTSMYLCASSSGTERAEQYFGPGTRLTVT.

The chain carries TRBV10-3 and TRBJ1-4, with D uncertain. The CDR3 has 13 residues. V gave up 10 bases and J gave up 8 bases, with 17 bases separating them. Germline CDR1 reads ENHRY; CDR2 reads SYGVKD. CDR3 coding DNA: TGTGCCACCAGAGGAGTACAAGTCGAAAAACTGTTTTTT. This gives the protein CATRGVQVEKLFF.

The gene calls are TRBV5-4 and TRBJ2-5, with no clear D. The CDR3 has 14 residues. Germline V CDR1 and CDR2: SGHNT, YYREEE (reference sequence). V was clipped by 2 bases and J by 5 bases, with 13 bases between them. CDR3 residues: CASSFQAFIETQYF. The CDR3 region has the DNA TGTGCCAGCAGCTTTCAGGCATTCATCGAGACCCAGTACTTC.

The V and J genes are TRBV28 and TRBJ2-1; D is unclear. Per the germline V gene, CDR1 is MDHEN and CDR2 is SYDVKM. V gave up 6 bases and J gave up 5 bases, with 5 bases separating them. This CDR3 is 11 amino acids long. The CDR3 spells CASRENNEQFF. The CDR3 nucleotides are TGTGCCAGCAGAGAGAACAATGAGCAGTTCTTC.

The rearrangement joins TRBV30 to TRBJ2-3; 10 bases map to TRBD2. V lost 2 bases and J lost 5; bases outside the gene matches: 7. Germline V CDR1 and CDR2: GTSNPN, SVGIG (reference sequence). The CDR3 extends over 15 amino acids. CDR3 nucleotide sequence: TGTGCCTGGAGTTCTCTAGCGGGAGTTATAGATACGCAGTATTTT. It codes for CAWSSLAGVIDTQYF.

The chain is built from TRBV27 and TRBJ1-1; D unresolved. The length of the CDR3 is 16 residues. Trimming left V 5 bases short and J 3 bases short, with 19 bases between. Germline CDR1 reads MNHEY; CDR2 reads SMNVEV (reference sequence). The CDR3 protein is CASSPSAAAWDTEAFF. For the CDR3, the DNA is TGTGCCAGCAGTCCCTCGGCGGCTGCATGGGACACTGAAGCTTTCTTT.